The 9 T cell receptor beta chains in this list originate from one sample, sequenced in a study of vaccination and CD4 T cells after COVID-19. As for treatment: roughly ten-day PBMC culture with coronavirus spike peptide pools or control peptides (ViraFEST assay). With the Oncomine TCR Beta short-read assay, DNA from cultured CD4+ T cells was sequenced. Each CDR3 protein gets one entry after TCRdb re-called the PCR reads with MiXCR. The repertoire consists of approximately 12,000 distinct CDR3 sequences, with about three fifths occurring once and the leading ten covering approximately 24%. These receptors have no identified antigens. The sample comprised CD4+ T cells from blood, cultured in vitro. These receptors were obtained from a human donor who had recovered from COVID-19.

The chain recombines TRBV2 with TRBJ1-1, with D unclear. The V and J ends lost 5 bases and 0 bases respectively, with 13 bases between them. The CDR3 length is 15 residues. CDR1 and CDR2 from the germline V gene are SNHLY and FYNNEI. The DNA for the CDR3 is TGTGCCAGCAGTCCCCGGACGGCTCTGAACACTGAAGCTTTCTTT. Translating gives CASSPRTALNTEAFF.

The rearrangement uses TRBV20-1 and TRBJ1-1; TRBD1 is a possible D gene (6 bases). The germline gives CDR1 DFQATT, CDR2 SNEGSKA (reference sequence). The CDR3 is 14 residues long. V lost 6 bases and J lost 4, with 18 bases in between. Here the CDR3 reads CSAVSPQGITEAFF. DNA for the CDR3: TGCAGTGCCGTATCCCCACAGGGTATCACTGAAGCTTTCTTT.

For this clonotype: The junction does not match germline at one end; this may be a read error. This sequence joins TRBV6-1 and TRBJ1-5, with 10 bases matching TRBD1. The CDR3 is made up of 19 amino acids. CDR1 is MNHNS, CDR2 SASEGT, per germline. This chain's CDR3 is CASSEVLGTGAYSNRPQHF. In DNA form, the CDR3 reads TGTGCCAGCAGTGAAGTCTTGGGGACAGGGGCCTATAGCAATCGGCCCCAGCATTTT.

The rearrangement uses TRBV20-1 and TRBJ2-3; D is unresolved. Germline V CDR1 and CDR2: DFQATT, SNEGSKA (reference sequence). The V end lost 3 bases, the J end lost 2 bases, and 0 bases lay between the germline ends. The CDR3 has 10 amino acids. Written as DNA, the CDR3 is TGCAGTGCTAGCACAGATACGCAGTATTTT. Residues: CSASTDTQYF.

This rearrangement joins TRBV20-1 to TRBJ1-6, with D perhaps TRBD1 (5 bases). The CDR3 contains 16 residues. Deletions cut 2 bases from V and 7 bases from J, with 18 bases between. In germline, CDR1 is DFQATT, CDR2 SNEGSKA (reference sequence). The CDR3 region is CSARMAQGGINSPLHF. CDR3 DNA: TGCAGTGCTAGAATGGCCCAGGGCGGTATAAATTCACCCCTCCACTTT.

V and J are TRBV5-5 and TRBJ2-3; TRBD2 matches 11 bases. V trimming: 5 bases; J trimming: 5 bases; junction bases outside the gene matches: 7. The CDR3 covers 15 residues. Germline CDR1 reads SGHKS; CDR2 reads YYEKEE (reference sequence). CDR3 residues: CASRLAGAGKDTQYF. In DNA form, the CDR3 reads TGTGCCAGCAGACTAGCGGGAGCCGGGAAAGATACGCAGTATTTT.

This clonotype was seen a single time. The chain carries TRBV10-1 and TRBJ2-1; D possibly corresponds to TRBD2 (5 bases). V lost 6 bases and J 2 bases, leaving 5 bases between the germline ends. This CDR3 comprises 12 residues. From germline, CDR1 is WNHNN and CDR2 SYGVQD (reference sequence). The CDR3 sequence: CASSGTYNEQFF. The CDR3 DNA reads TGCGCCAGCAGCGGGACCTACAATGAGCAGTTCTTC.

The chain is built from TRBV20-1 and TRBJ2-3, with D tentatively TRBD2 (5 bases). Germline V gene data show CDR1 as DFQATT and CDR2 as SNEGSKA (reference sequence). The V and J ends lost 5 bases and 2 bases respectively, with 17 bases between them. This CDR3 has 15 amino acids. In DNA form, the CDR3 reads TGCAGTGCTCCCGGGATCATTATAGACACAGATACGCAGTATTTT. This translates into CSAPGIIIDTDTQYF.

The chain is built from TRBV7-3 and TRBJ2-1; 9 positions match TRBD2. This CDR3 spans 15 amino acids. In germline, CDR1 is SGHTA, CDR2 FQGTGA. Trimming removed 0 bases from V and 9 bases from J; junction bases left unmatched: 6. The CDR3 coding sequence is TGTGCCAGCAGCTTAACTAGCGGGAGTACGTTTGAGCAGTTCTTC. Translated: CASSLTSGSTFEQFF.